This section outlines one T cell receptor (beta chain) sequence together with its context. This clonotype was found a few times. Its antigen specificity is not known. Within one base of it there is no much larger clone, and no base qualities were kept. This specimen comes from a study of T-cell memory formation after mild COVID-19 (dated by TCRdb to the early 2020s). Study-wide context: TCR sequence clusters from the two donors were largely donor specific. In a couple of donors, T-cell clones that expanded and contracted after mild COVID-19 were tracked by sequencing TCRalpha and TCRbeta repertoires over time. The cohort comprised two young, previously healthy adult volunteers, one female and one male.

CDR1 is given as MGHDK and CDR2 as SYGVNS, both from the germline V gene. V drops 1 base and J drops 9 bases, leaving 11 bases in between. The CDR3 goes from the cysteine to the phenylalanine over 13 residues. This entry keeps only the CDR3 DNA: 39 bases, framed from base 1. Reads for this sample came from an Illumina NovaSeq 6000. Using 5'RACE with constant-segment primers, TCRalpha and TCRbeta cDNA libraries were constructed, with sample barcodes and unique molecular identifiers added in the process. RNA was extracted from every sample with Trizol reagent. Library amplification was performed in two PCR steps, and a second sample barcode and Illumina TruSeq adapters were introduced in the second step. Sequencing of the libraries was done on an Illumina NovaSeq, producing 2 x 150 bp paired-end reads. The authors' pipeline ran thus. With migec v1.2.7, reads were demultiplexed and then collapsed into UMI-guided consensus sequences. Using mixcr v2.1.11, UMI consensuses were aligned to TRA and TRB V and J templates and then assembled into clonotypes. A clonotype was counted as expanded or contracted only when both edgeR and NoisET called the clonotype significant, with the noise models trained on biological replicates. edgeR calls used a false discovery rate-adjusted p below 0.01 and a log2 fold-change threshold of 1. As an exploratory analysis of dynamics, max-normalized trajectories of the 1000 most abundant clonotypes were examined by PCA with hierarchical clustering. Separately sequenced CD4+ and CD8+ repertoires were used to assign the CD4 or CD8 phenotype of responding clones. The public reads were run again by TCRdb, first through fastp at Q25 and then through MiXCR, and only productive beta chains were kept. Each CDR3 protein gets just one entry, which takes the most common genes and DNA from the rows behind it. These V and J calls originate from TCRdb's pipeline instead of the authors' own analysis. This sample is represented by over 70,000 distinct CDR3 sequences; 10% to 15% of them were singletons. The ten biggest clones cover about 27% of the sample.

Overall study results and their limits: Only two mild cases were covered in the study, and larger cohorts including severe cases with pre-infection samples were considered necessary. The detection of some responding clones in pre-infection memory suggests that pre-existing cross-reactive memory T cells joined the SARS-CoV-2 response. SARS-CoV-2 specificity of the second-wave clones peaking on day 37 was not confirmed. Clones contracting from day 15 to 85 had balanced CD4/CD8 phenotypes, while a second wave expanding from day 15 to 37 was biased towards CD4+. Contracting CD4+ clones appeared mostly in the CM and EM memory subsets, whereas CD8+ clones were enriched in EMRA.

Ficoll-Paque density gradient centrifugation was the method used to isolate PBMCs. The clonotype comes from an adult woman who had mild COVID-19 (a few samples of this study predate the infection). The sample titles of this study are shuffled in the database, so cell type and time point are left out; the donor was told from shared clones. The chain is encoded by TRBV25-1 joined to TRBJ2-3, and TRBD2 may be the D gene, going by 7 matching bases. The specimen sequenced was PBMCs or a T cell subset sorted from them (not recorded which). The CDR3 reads CASSELGGETQYF. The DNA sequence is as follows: TGTGCCAGCAGTGAATTAGGGGGGGAAACGCAGTATTTT.